These 13 T cell receptor beta chains share one sample of origin, sequenced in a study of T cell repertoires in cytomegalovirus infection. TCRdb reprocessed the reads with MiXCR, giving one entry per CDR3 protein. This sample has about 150,000 distinct CDR3 sequences; about a quarter occur once, and the top ten carry 9.5% to 13%. The sequenced sample consisted of PBMCs. The receptors stem from a human donor in good health (CMV status not recorded). Some clones in this sample may be carry-over from other donors' samples.

V usage is TRBV29-1 and J usage is TRBJ2-7; D may be TRBD1 (5 bases). Trimming pared 2 bases from V and 1 base from J, leaving 9 bases between. Germline lookup yields CDR1 SQVTM and CDR2 ANQGSEA. The CDR3 is 13 amino acids. The chain's CDR3 is CSVERAGSYEQYF. The CDR3 DNA reads TGCAGCGTTGAAAGGGCAGGGTCCTACGAGCAGTACTTC.

In this sample, this clonotype turned up a few times. This chain connects TRBV27 to TRBJ2-3, with TRBD2 matching 10 bases. The junction had 7 bases not matched to a gene; V was cut back by 6 bases and J by 1 base. The CDR3 runs 16 residues. The V gene's germline CDR1 is MNHEY and CDR2 SMNVEV (reference sequence). The DNA for the CDR3 is TGTGCCAGCAGCAAGCGCCTAGCGGGGGGCACAGATACGCAGTATTTT. It yields the protein CASSKRLAGGTDTQYF.

The gene calls are TRBV20-1 and TRBJ2-7, with a tentative D call TRBD2 (5 bases). The CDR3 sequence is 14 residues long. From germline, CDR1 is DFQATT and CDR2 SNEGSKA (reference sequence). With 3 bases removed from V and 1 base from J, the gap between germline ends came to 13 bases. CDR3 sequence (DNA): TGCAGTGCTAGGTCGGCTAGCAGGTCCTACGAGCAGTACTTC. The encoded protein is CSARSASRSYEQYF.

The chain recombines TRBV7-9 with TRBJ2-6; D is possibly TRBD1 or TRBD2 (6 bases each). V was pared by 8 bases and J by 3 bases, with 17 bases between. Germline V gene data show CDR1 as SEHNR and CDR2 as FQNEAQ (reference sequence). The CDR3 contains 16 residues. CDR3 sequence (DNA): TGTGCCAGCCGTAGGCCGGGGGCTGGTGGGGCCAACGTCCTGACTTTC. Its protein product is CASRRPGAGGANVLTF.

This clonotype came up a few times. The rearrangement joins TRBV7-9 to TRBJ1-1; D is uncertain. V lost 2 bases and J lost 0, with 16 bases in between. This CDR3 has 17 amino acids. The germline V gene encodes CDR1 SEHNR and CDR2 FQNEAQ (reference sequence). CDR3 nucleotides: TGTGCCAGCAGCTTATATCAAGGGCTAGCGTTGAACACTGAAGCTTTCTTT. Protein: CASSLYQGLALNTEAFF.

A word on this clonotype: A much larger clone lies a single base off, so this may be a read error. CDR3 in amino acids: CAGSSGQVQETQYF. The CDR3 DNA is TGTGCCGGCAGTTCAGGACAGGTCCAAGAGACCCAGTACTTC. The chain employs TRBV28 and TRBJ2-5, with 7 bases that match TRBD1. This CDR3 spans 14 amino acids. Germline CDR1 and CDR2: MDHEN and SYDVKM.

The rearrangement links TRBV28 to TRBJ2-3; D might be TRBD2 (6 bases). Germline V gene data show CDR1 as MDHEN and CDR2 as SYDVKM. CDR3 length equals 15 residues. Trimming took 5 bases from V and 5 from J, leaving 17 bases between them. CDR3 coding DNA: TGTGCCAGCAGTCAAAGGGAGGAGGTAGAAGATACGCAGTATTTT. Encoded protein: CASSQREEVEDTQYF.

J is TRBJ2-1 and V is TRBV28; TRBD1 matches 11 bases. The CDR3 totals 13 residues. Germline assignment: CDR1 MDHEN and CDR2 SYDVKM. The J segment lost 4 bases and the V segment lost 8 bases, leaving 1 base of the junction unmatched. The CDR3 region has the DNA TGTGCCAGCGGGACAGGGGGATACAATGAGCAGTTCTTC. Translation: CASGTGGYNEQFF.

CDR3 DNA: TGTGCCAGCAGTTCGTGGCAGGACTACAATGAGCAGTTCTTC. It encodes CASSSWQDYNEQFF. The J gene is TRBJ2-1, the V gene TRBV12-3 or TRBV12-4; the D is unclear. Trimming left V 4 bases short and J 3 bases short, with 10 bases between. This CDR3 is built from 14 residues.

Notes on this clonotype: At one end the junction does not follow the germline gene, possibly because of a read error. The chain uses TRBV7-2 and TRBJ2-7; TRBD2 aligns across 8 bases. Germline CDR1 is SGHTA and CDR2 is FQGNSA. There are 16 residues in the CDR3. The CDR3 protein is CASSLGVAGRGYVQYF. The CDR3 bases are TGTGCCAGCAGCTTAGGGGTAGCGGGACGTGGGTACGTGCAGTACTTC. Full variable domain (remainder filled in from reference TRBV7-2 and TRBJ2-7): GAGVSQSPSNKVTEKGKDVELRCDPISGHTALYWYRQSLGQGLEFLIYFQGNSAPDKSGLPSDRFSAERTGGSVSTLTIQRTQQEDSAVYLCASSLGVAGRGYVQYFGPGTRLTVT.

This clonotype was observed a few times. The chain joins TRBV5-4 to TRBJ2-5, with 11 bases that match TRBD1. Germline assignment: CDR1 SGHNT and CDR2 YYREEE (reference sequence). This CDR3 spans 14 amino acids. V lost 5 bases and J lost 1; bases outside the gene matches: 1. This CDR3 reads CASRGTGGQETQYF. The CDR3 coding sequence is TGTGCCAGCAGGGGGACAGGGGGCCAAGAGACCCAGTACTTC.

This clonotype appeared a few times. The gene calls are TRBV6-2 or TRBV6-3 and TRBJ1-6; D gene uncertain. Trimming took 8 bases from V and 0 from J, leaving 14 bases between them. CDR3 size: 16 residues. Germline CDR1 and CDR2: MNHEY and SVGEGT. CDR3 loop: CASSSESSSYNSPLHF. The CDR3 DNA sequence: TGTGCCAGCTCCTCTGAATCAAGCTCCTATAATTCACCCCTCCACTTT.

This clonotype has only a few counts. The V and J genes are TRBV12-5 and TRBJ2-1, with TRBD2 identical over 11 bases. V was pared by 1 base and J by 12 bases, with 11 bases of the junction left unmatched. Germline V lookup: CDR1 LGHNT, CDR2 FRNRAP. The CDR3 runs 16 residues. CDR3 sequence (DNA): TGTGCTAGTGGTTTGGACTTAGCGGGAGGGCCGGAATCGCAGTTCTTC. Its protein product is CASGLDLAGGPESQFF.